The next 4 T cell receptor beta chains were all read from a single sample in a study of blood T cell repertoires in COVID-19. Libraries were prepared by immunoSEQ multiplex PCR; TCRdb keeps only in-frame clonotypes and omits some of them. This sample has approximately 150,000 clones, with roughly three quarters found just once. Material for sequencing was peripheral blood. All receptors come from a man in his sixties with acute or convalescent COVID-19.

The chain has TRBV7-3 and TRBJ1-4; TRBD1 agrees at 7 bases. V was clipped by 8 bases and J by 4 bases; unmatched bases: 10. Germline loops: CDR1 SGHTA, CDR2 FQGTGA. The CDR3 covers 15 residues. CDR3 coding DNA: TGTGCCAGCGGTGGCCGGGACAGAGTTAATGAAAAACTGTTTTTT. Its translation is CASGGRDRVNEKLFF.

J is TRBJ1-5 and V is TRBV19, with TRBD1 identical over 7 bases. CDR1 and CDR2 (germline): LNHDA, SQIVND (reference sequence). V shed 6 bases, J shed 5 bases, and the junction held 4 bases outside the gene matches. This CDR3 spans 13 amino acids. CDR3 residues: CASSQQGDQPQHF. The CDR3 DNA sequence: TGTGCCAGTAGCCAGCAGGGGGATCAGCCCCAGCATTTT.

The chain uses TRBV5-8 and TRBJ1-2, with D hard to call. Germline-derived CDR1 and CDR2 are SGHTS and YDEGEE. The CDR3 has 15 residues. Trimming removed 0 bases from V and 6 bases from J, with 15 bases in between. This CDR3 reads CASSLEVVRFHGYTF. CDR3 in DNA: TGTGCCAGCAGCTTGGAGGTCGTGAGGTTCCATGGCTACACCTTC.

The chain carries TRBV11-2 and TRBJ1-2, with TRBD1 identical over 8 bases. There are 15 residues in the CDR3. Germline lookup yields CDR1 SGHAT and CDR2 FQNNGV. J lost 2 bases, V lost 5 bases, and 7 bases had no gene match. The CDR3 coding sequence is TGTGCCAGCAGCGTAGGACAGGGTAGGAACTATGGCTACACCTTC. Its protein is CASSVGQGRNYGYTF. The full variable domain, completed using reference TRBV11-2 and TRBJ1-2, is EAGVAQSPRYKIIEKRQSVAFWCNPISGHATLYWYQQILGQGPKLLIQFQNNGVVDDSQLPKDRFSAERLKGVDSTLKIQPAKLEDSAVYLCASSVGQGRNYGYTFGSGTRLTVV.